Included here is one T cell receptor beta chain sequence, with context. The antigen is unknown. The sample's treatment: roughly ten-day PBMC culture with coronavirus spike peptide pools or control peptides (ViraFEST assay). CD4+ T-cell collection from the unexposed donor predated the COVID-19 pandemic (2011-2018). ViraFEST sequenced TCRs after peptide-pool expansion of antigen-specific T cells. The data were obtained in a study of vaccination and CD4 T cells after COVID-19. Across the whole study: Each participant was administered two doses of a vaccine, which was either BNT162b2 or mRNA-1273. Broader study findings: The median proportion of reactive clones detected only post-vaccination in convalescent patients was 85% to 90%. Spike mono-reactivity was found in 304 of the 307 vaccine-specific clones identified in convalescent patients.

Per the germline V gene, CDR1 is SGHTA and CDR2 is FQGNSA. The V and J ends lost 1 base and 8 bases respectively, with 23 bases between them. This CDR3 is 17 amino acids long. At the Johns Hopkins FTIC core, DNA taken from cultured CD4+ T cells was sequenced by way of the Oncomine TCR Beta short-read assay. TCRdb reprocessed the PCR reads via MiXCR and lists one record per CDR3 protein. In the table there are roughly 10,000 distinct CDR3 sequences, roughly 50% of which are singletons. The V call is TRBV7-2, the J call TRBJ1-1; no definite D call. The sequence was collected from a human donor in good health. The sample was CD4+ T cells from blood, cultured in vitro. In DNA form, the CDR3 reads TGTGCCAGCAGCTTAGACAGCACGAATCACAGACCTAGAGAAGCTTTCTTT. It yields the protein CASSLDSTNHRPREAFF.